This T cell receptor beta chain derives from a study of T cell changes during pregnancy in multiple sclerosis. Repertoires were generated with immunoSEQ multiplex PCR, while TCRdb's copy carries only in-frame clones and drops some. Among over 20,000 clones listed, roughly 84% were seen once. The V gene's germline CDR1 is MNHEY and CDR2 SVGAGI. This CDR3 is built from 14 residues. V gave up 0 bases and J gave up 5 bases; unmatched junction bases: 0. This receptor was obtained from a female donor with multiple sclerosis, enrolled in a pregnancy study. The input for sequencing was CD8+ T cells from peripheral blood mononuclear cells, taken after pregnancy. The chain recombines TRBV6-5 with TRBJ1-4; 7 bases are a match to TRBD1. DNA of the CDR3: TGTGCCAGCAGTTACTCGACAGGGAATGAAAAACTGTTTTTT. It encodes CASSYSTGNEKLFF.